These T cell receptor beta chains were read from a single sample in a study of T cell responses to AZD1222 COVID-19 vaccine. Measured with immunoSEQ multiplex PCR; TCRdb has only the in-frame clones, and not every one. This sample has about 97,000 clones, with approximately 90% found just once. Sample: peripheral blood, taken on day 0 of AZD1222 vaccination. The receptors originated from an adult in good health. The CDR3 runs from the conserved cysteine through the conserved F or W. A D gene is named only where the DNA matches it firmly. Expanded clones get a size class; other rows say once, few or many, or leave the size out.

d_gene	v_gene	j_gene	abundance	CDR3aa	CDR3nt
.	TRBV30	TRBJ1-5	.	CAWSVHTVYQPQHF	TGTGCCTGGAGTGTACACACCGTCTATCAGCCCCAGCATTTT
.	TRBV3-1/TRBV3-2	TRBJ2-3	.	CASSRTEGSITDTQYF	TGTGCCAGCAGCCGAACTGAGGGTTCCATCACAGATACGCAGTATTTT
TRBD1	TRBV19	TRBJ1-1	.	CASTFRTTGLPEAFF	TGTGCCAGTACCTTCCGAACGACAGGGCTTCCTGAAGCTTTCTTT
.	TRBV7-9	TRBJ1-4	.	CASSLLRGSEKLFF	TGTGCCAGCAGCTTACTCAGGGGAAGCGAAAAACTGTTTTTT
.	TRBV5-4	TRBJ2-7	.	CASSSRSKSSYEQYF	TGTGCCAGCAGCTCCCGGTCTAAGAGCTCCTACGAGCAGTACTTC
TRBD2	TRBV9	TRBJ2-6	few	CASSVLPGLAGTGANVLTF	TGTGCCAGCAGCGTCCTCCCGGGACTAGCGGGCACGGGGGCCAACGTCCTGACTTTC
TRBD1	TRBV11-2	TRBJ1-4	.	CASSFQYGQDEKLFF	TGTGCCAGCAGCTTTCAATACGGACAGGATGAAAAACTGTTTTTT
.	TRBV28	TRBJ1-4	.	CASSYREETNEKLFF	TGTGCCAGCAGTTACAGGGAAGAAACTAATGAAAAACTGTTTTTT
.	TRBV27	TRBJ1-2	.	CASSPGFRRGYTF	TGTGCCAGCAGTCCAGGGTTCCGGCGTGGCTACACCTTC
.	TRBV28	TRBJ1-6	.	CASSSPTGNYSPLHF	TGTGCCAGCAGTTCGCCGACGGGAAACTATTCACCCCTCCACTTT
.	TRBV2	TRBJ2-5	.	CASSLEGMETQYF	TGTGCCAGCAGTCTGGAGGGTATGGAGACCCAGTACTTC
.	TRBV30	TRBJ1-5	.	CAWSVEQGRQPQHF	TGTGCCTGGAGTGTAGAACAGGGAAGACAGCCCCAGCATTTT